This note documents a single TCR beta chain sequence. The antigen is not known. Measured with immunoSEQ multiplex PCR; TCRdb has only the in-frame clones, and not every one. The table includes 84,000 or so clones, approximately 88% detected once. These data are taken from a study of T cell responses to AZD1222 COVID-19 vaccine. General observations from the study: Spike-spanning, vaccine-associated CD4 TCRs were dominant at 160-218 and 743-854. When two AZD1222 doses had been given, Spike-specific TCR breadth and depth rose.

This clonotype originated in an adult in good health. This specimen was peripheral blood, taken on day 0 of MenACWY control vaccination.

The CDR3 is CASSEWDTEAFF. The CDR3, as DNA: TGTGCCAGCAGTGAATGGGACACTGAAGCTTTCTTT. This sequence joins TRBV25-1 and TRBJ1-1; D unresolved. Germline CDR1 and CDR2: MGHDK and SYGVNS. The CDR3 totals 12 residues. V lost 1 base, J lost 3 bases, and 3 bases lay in between.